The clone carrying this T cell receptor (beta chain) has a count of ten or more. The antigen remains undetermined. RNA transcripts yielded amplified TCR beta CDR3 regions. RT-PCR with HTBI primers came first, then second-round multiplex PCR. TCRdb re-called the multiplex PCR reads through MiXCR, storing one row per CDR3 protein. There are over a million distinct CDR3 sequences in the sample; 35% to 40% occur only once, and 8.5% to 14% lies in the top ten. This record comes from a study of Graves' ophthalmopathy and Graves' hyperthyroidism. Overall study context: Stable hyperthyroidism was defined by absence of ophthalmopathy within 18 months of follow-up.

CDR3 length: 14 residues. Germline assignment: CDR1 SGHDN and CDR2 FVKESK. Trimming removed 5 bases from V and 6 bases from J; junction bases left unmatched: 5. Study-wide results and limits: Most expanded clonotypes in thyroid above 0.001 frequency also showed up in blood.

Sample: peripheral blood or thyroid tissue (not recorded which). This receptor was obtained from an adult man with Graves' hyperthyroidism. The V gene is TRBV14, the J gene TRBJ1-2, with 11 bases fitting TRBD1. CDR3 bases: TGTGCCAGCAGCGTTAGGACAGGGGGCGATGGCTACACCTTC. Translated, it gives CASSVRTGGDGYTF.